This TCR beta chain was retrieved from a study of shared clonotypes between healthy human individuals. Only one count was recorded for this clone. Generated by immunoSEQ multiplex PCR, the TCRdb table keeps only in-frame clones and is missing some. The sample carries roughly 2 million clones, 95% recorded once. Material: naive CD4+ T cells sorted from blood. Subset denoted: CD45RA+ positively selected. The clonotype originates from a young man in good health.

The CDR3 DNA reads TGTGCCAGCAGTTCCCAGGGAGGTAAGAACACTGAAGCTTTCTTT. Protein product: CASSSQGGKNTEAFF. The V and J genes are TRBV27 and TRBJ1-1; possibly TRBD1 for D (5 bases). CDR1 and CDR2 from the germline V gene are MNHEY and SMNVEV (reference sequence). CDR3 length: 15 residues. Trimming took 4 bases from V and 1 from J, leaving 13 bases between them.